This TCR beta chain was retrieved from a study of PD-L1 blockade in urothelial cancer. Time point in this sample: pretreatment peripheral blood. Assay: immunoSEQ multiplex PCR; the TCRdb copy retains only in-frame clones and omits some. This sample has 70,000 to 80,000 clones, with around four fifths found just once. The CDR3 is 15 residues long. CDR1 is MNHEY, CDR2 SVGAGI, per germline. Losses at the gene ends were 6 bases for V and 0 bases for J; bases not matched to a gene: 5. Here the sequenced sample was PBMCs, taken around atezolizumab (anti-PD-L1) treatment. V and J are TRBV6-5 and TRBJ2-7; 10 bases line up with TRBD1. The origin of this receptor is a man aged 35-49 years with urothelial cancer. The CDR3 nucleotides are TGTGCCAGCAGGAAGGGACAGGGGAGCTCCTACGAGCAGTACTTC. It specifies CASRKGQGSSYEQYF.